A single sample gave rise to the 8 T cell receptor beta chains below, sequenced in a study of blood T cell repertoires in COVID-19. Clones were sequenced by immunoSEQ multiplex PCR, and TCRdb holds only the in-frame ones, with some missing. The profile shows a few hundred thousand clones, around 84% of them singletons. Sequencing was done on a sample of peripheral blood. These receptors came from a woman aged 40-49 years who had recovered from COVID-19.

The chain links TRBV12-3 or TRBV12-4 to TRBJ1-1, with 9 positions matching TRBD1. J lost 7 bases, V lost 7 bases, and 4 bases had no gene match. The CDR3 is made up of 12 amino acids. The CDR3 is CASTTGGSEAFF. In DNA, the CDR3 is TGTGCCAGCACCACAGGGGGCAGTGAAGCTTTCTTT.

V is TRBV9 and J is TRBJ2-7; TRBD2 matches 7 bases. Germline trimming cut 0 bases from V and 0 bases from J; bases unmatched to any gene: 3. Germline-derived CDR1 and CDR2 are SGDLS and YYNGEE. The CDR3 is 15 residues long. CDR3 amino acids: CASSVAGGSSYEQYF. The CDR3 coding sequence is TGTGCCAGCAGCGTAGCCGGGGGGAGCTCCTACGAGCAGTACTTC.

The V and J genes are TRBV5-4 and TRBJ2-3; 12 bases map to TRBD1. V lost 3 bases and J lost 4; bases outside the gene matches: 3. Germline V gives CDR1 SGHNT, CDR2 YYREEE (reference sequence). The CDR3 covers 15 residues. In nucleotides, the CDR3 is TGTGCCAGCAGCTACGGGACAGGGGGCGCAGATACGCAGTATTTT. Its translation: CASSYGTGGADTQYF.

The chain joins TRBV12-3 or TRBV12-4 to TRBJ1-2; no firm D call. Trimming removed 4 bases from V and 3 bases from J, with 9 bases in between. The CDR3 covers 13 residues. The CDR3 coding sequence is TGTGCCAGCAGTTCAGGACTTGACTATGGCTACACCTTC. It specifies CASSSGLDYGYTF.

The chain combines TRBV29-1 with TRBJ1-2; TRBD1 matches at 7 bases. V was clipped by 4 bases and J by 2 bases; unmatched bases: 4. Germline V gene sequence: CDR1 SQVTM, CDR2 ANQGSEA. CDR3 length: 13 residues. The CDR3: CSVAEGANYGYTF. The CDR3 DNA reads as TGCAGCGTTGCGGAGGGGGCCAACTATGGCTACACCTTC.

The V and J genes are TRBV29-1 and TRBJ1-2, with TRBD1 as a possible D gene (5 bases). The CDR3 runs 13 residues. Germline V gives CDR1 SQVTM, CDR2 ANQGSEA. Between the trimmed V and J ends, which lost 7 bases and 7 bases, there was a span of 19 bases. CDR3: CSARDDSQGGYTF. The CDR3 region has the DNA TGCAGCGCTCGAGACGATAGCCAGGGTGGCTACACCTTC.

This rearrangement joins TRBV5-1 to TRBJ1-2; 12 positions agree with TRBD1. V lost 4 bases to trimming and J lost 6 bases; unmatched junction nucleotides: 7. The CDR3 spans 15 residues. CDR1 is SGHRS, CDR2 YFSETQ, per germline. The CDR3 sequence: CASSLSGTGGDGYTF. CDR3 bases: TGCGCCAGCAGCCTCTCCGGGACAGGGGGCGATGGCTACACCTTC.

V and J are TRBV30 and TRBJ2-5, with D perhaps matching TRBD1 (5 bases). V dropped 5 bases and J dropped 0 bases, with 10 bases sitting between them. CDR1 and CDR2 (germline): GTSNPN, SVGIG (reference sequence). This CDR3 comprises 13 residues. CDR3 sequence reads: CAWQRQNQETQYF. In DNA, the CDR3 is TGTGCCTGGCAGCGACAGAACCAAGAGACCCAGTACTTC.